Each of the 30 T cell receptor beta chains below was sequenced from the same sample in a study of T cells after yellow fever vaccination. TCRdb analysed the 5' RACE reads with MiXCR anew, one entry per CDR3 protein. The sample comprises hundreds of thousands of distinct CDR3 sequences, more than 8.5% of which are singletons, and 15% to 20% rests with the top ten. Sequenced here: PBMCs, sampled on the day of the first yellow fever vaccination. The origin of the receptors is a man between 18 and 35 years old who received the YFV17D yellow fever vaccine.

This clonotype has more than one count but fewer than ten. This rearrangement joins TRBV6-2 or TRBV6-3 to TRBJ2-3, with D possibly TRBD2 on 6 matching bases. CDR3 length: 14 residues. Germline lookup yields CDR1 MNHEY and CDR2 SVGEGT. The V gene lost 4 bases and the J gene lost 0 bases, with 8 bases spanning the gap. CDR3 sequence reads: CASSWRGSTDTQYF. CDR3 DNA: TGTGCCAGCAGTTGGAGGGGTAGCACAGATACGCAGTATTTT.

The gene calls are TRBV19 and TRBJ1-1; weak D call: TRBD1 (5 bases). The V gene lost 3 bases and the J gene lost 5 bases, with 13 bases spanning the gap. Germline V gene sequence: CDR1 LNHDA, CDR2 SQIVND (reference sequence). The CDR3 has 14 amino acids. The CDR3 here is CASSIQTRGTEAFF. CDR3 nucleotides: TGTGCCAGTAGTATCCAGACCCGGGGGACTGAAGCTTTCTTT.

This rearrangement joins TRBV5-1 to TRBJ2-3; D uncertain. Trimming removed 0 bases at V and 2 bases at J, with 10 bases between. Germline CDR1 SGHRS, CDR2 YFSETQ. CDR3 length: 15 amino acids. The CDR3 here is CASSLAGETTDTQYF. CDR3 nucleotides: TGCGCCAGCAGCTTGGCCGGCGAAACCACAGATACGCAGTATTTT. The complete variable domain, with remaining parts taken from reference TRBV5-1 and TRBJ2-3, reads KAGVTQTPRYLIKTRGQQVTLSCSPISGHRSVSWYQQTPGQGLQFLFEYFSETQRNKGNFPGRFSGRQFSNSRSEMNVSTLELGDSALYLCASSLAGETTDTQYFGPGTRLTVL.

This clonotype was seen only a few times. V usage is TRBV4-3 and J usage is TRBJ1-1; D is unresolved. Germline V gives CDR1 LGHNA, CDR2 YSLEER. This CDR3 is 15 amino acids long. Trimming took off 0 bases at V and 0 bases at J, with 8 bases between the two ends. CDR3 amino acids: CASSQDPNMNTEAFF. The CDR3 DNA sequence: TGCGCCAGCAGCCAAGATCCCAATATGAACACTGAAGCTTTCTTT.

This clonotype was seen more than once but under ten times. The chain employs TRBV5-1 and TRBJ2-7; D uncertain. Trimming took off 0 bases at V and 7 bases at J, with 11 bases between the two ends. Germline V gene lookup returns CDR1 SGHRS and CDR2 YFSETQ. The CDR3 totals 13 residues. CDR3 loop: CASSLVLGQEQYV. The DNA of the CDR3 is TGCGCCAGCAGCTTGGTTCTCGGGCAGGAGCAGTACGTC.

The sample holds a few counts of this clonotype. The junction does not match germline at one end; this may be a read error. The chain links TRBV7-7 to TRBJ2-5; 13 bases match TRBD2. The CDR3 sequence is 18 residues long. Germline CDR1 SSHAT, CDR2 FNYEAQ (reference sequence). Here the CDR3 DNA reads TGTGCTAGCAGCTTAGGGGGGACTAGCGGGGTCCGACAAGAGACCCAGTACTTC. Translation: CASSLGGTSGVRQETQYF. Filled out from reference TRBV7-7 and TRBJ2-5, the complete variable domain reads GAGVSQSPRYKVTKRGQDVTLRCDPISSHATLYWYQQALGQGPEFLTYFNYEAQPDKSGLPSDRFSAERPEGSISTLTIQRTEQRDSAMYRCASSLGGTSGVRQETQYFGPGTRLLVL.

V and J are TRBV12-3 or TRBV12-4 and TRBJ1-5, with 10 bases that match TRBD1. The CDR3 extends over 16 amino acids. The V segment lost 1 base and the J segment 6 bases; nucleotides outside the gene matches: 6. This CDR3 reads CASSLGDRGMSQPQHF. CDR3 DNA: TGTGCCAGCAGTTTAGGGGACAGGGGAATGAGTCAGCCCCAGCATTTT.

The chain recombines TRBV27 with TRBJ1-1, with 8 bases lining up with TRBD1. Trimming took 7 bases from V and 7 from J; bases not matched to a gene: 8. The CDR3 is 13 residues long. CDR1 is MNHEY and CDR2 is SMNVEV in the germline V gene (reference sequence). CDR3 amino acids: CASTTWGTGEAFF. The DNA for the CDR3 is TGTGCCAGCACCACTTGGGGGACAGGTGAAGCTTTCTTT.

V usage is TRBV5-6 and J usage is TRBJ1-1, with a weak D call TRBD1 (5 bases). Per germline, CDR1 SGHDT and CDR2 YYEEEE. The V end was cut by 3 bases, the J end by 7 bases, with 16 bases between. The CDR3 contains 14 residues. This CDR3 is CASSWGSRSDEAFF. The CDR3 nucleotides are TGTGCCAGCAGCTGGGGGTCTAGGTCGGATGAAGCTTTCTTT.

Worth noting for this clonotype: Just one base apart from a much larger clone, this may be a read error. The rearrangement joins TRBV7-2 to TRBJ2-1; tentatively, D is TRBD1 (5 bases). The CDR3 has 12 residues. The germline V gene has CDR1 SGHTA and CDR2 FQGNSA. The chain's CDR3 is CASSQAGNEQLF. CDR3 nucleotides: TGTGCCAGCAGCCAAGCAGGGAATGAGCAGCTCTTC.

The chain carries TRBV10-3 and TRBJ1-2; D call uncertain. Germline-derived CDR1 and CDR2 are ENHRY and SYGVKD. The CDR3 spans 13 residues. The V end lost 4 bases, the J end lost 2 bases, and 8 bases lay between the germline ends. The CDR3 DNA reads TGTGCCATCAGTGTCGAGGAAAACTATGGCTACACCTTC. As protein: CAISVEENYGYTF.

V usage is TRBV9 and J usage is TRBJ1-6; no clear D. V lost 0 bases to trimming and J lost 7 bases, with 11 bases between them. Germline V gene lookup returns CDR1 SGDLS and CDR2 YYNGEE. The length of the CDR3 is 15 residues. The CDR3 protein is CASSVGGSGNSPLHF. CDR3 in DNA: TGTGCCAGCAGCGTAGGGGGATCTGGCAATTCACCCCTCCACTTT.

The chain joins TRBV6-1 to TRBJ1-2; a possible D gene is TRBD1 (6 bases). V shed 4 bases and J shed 4 bases, with 13 bases lying between them. Germline V gene sequence: CDR1 MNHNS, CDR2 SASEGT. The CDR3 is 14 residues long. The CDR3 bases are TGTGCCAGCAGTGCCCCCGGGACACGCTATGGCTACACCTTC. It codes for CASSAPGTRYGYTF.

The sample holds a few counts of this clonotype. The V gene is TRBV4-1, the J gene TRBJ1-2; the D gene is possibly TRBD1 (6 bases). The CDR3 is made up of 15 amino acids. Germline assignment: CDR1 MGHRA and CDR2 YSYEKL. Trimming took off 3 bases at V and 8 bases at J, with 19 bases between the two ends. CDR3 nucleotides: TGCGCCAGCAGCCAGATCCCCCCAGGGGCGGGCGGCTACACCTTC. As protein: CASSQIPPGAGGYTF.

The chain carries TRBV7-2 and TRBJ2-1; 8 positions match TRBD2. There are 16 residues in the CDR3. V gave up 1 base and J gave up 5 bases; unmatched junction bases: 7. Germline-derived CDR1 and CDR2 are SGHTA and FQGNSA. The CDR3 DNA is TGTGCCAGCAGCTTAGTGGGCGGGGGGTCCCACAATGAGCAGTTCTTC. It specifies CASSLVGGGSHNEQFF. The variable domain in full, completed from reference TRBV7-2 and TRBJ2-1, reads GAGVSQSPSNKVTEKGKDVELRCDPISGHTALYWYRQSLGQGLEFLIYFQGNSAPDKSGLPSDRFSAERTGGSVSTLTIQRTQQEDSAVYLCASSLVGGGSHNEQFFGPGTRLTVL.

This clonotype was counted a few times. V usage is TRBV27 and J usage is TRBJ2-5; 8 bases are a match to TRBD2. The CDR3 length is 16 residues. Germline V gene sequence: CDR1 MNHEY, CDR2 SMNVEV (reference sequence). J was trimmed by 1 base and V by 2 bases; bases with no gene match: 6. CDR3 bases: TGTGCCAGCAGTTTACTCCGGGGGGGGCCCCAAGAGACCCAGTACTTC. It encodes CASSLLRGGPQETQYF.

This clonotype appeared a few times. This chain's CDR3 is CSAREGLAVDYEQYF. The CDR3 nucleotides read TGCAGTGCTAGAGAGGGGCTAGCGGTAGACTACGAGCAGTACTTC. V is TRBV20-1 and J is TRBJ2-7; the match to TRBD2 covers 7 bases. The CDR3 loop spans 15 amino acids. Germline CDR1 is DFQATT and CDR2 is SNEGSKA (reference sequence). Unmatched junction bases numbered 8, after V lost 0 bases and J lost 3 bases.

The chain recombines TRBV14 with TRBJ2-7; the D is unclear. The CDR3 totals 16 residues. Germline CDR1 reads SGHDN; CDR2 reads FVKESK. CDR3 sequence reads: CASSQGEGPSSYEQYV. In nucleotides, the CDR3 is TGTGCCAGCAGTCAAGGTGAAGGGCCAAGCTCCTACGAGCAGTACGTC.

The rearrangement uses TRBV18 and TRBJ1-1; D is possibly TRBD1 (6 bases). CDR1 and CDR2 (germline): KGHSH, LQKENI. The CDR3 has 13 amino acids. V shed 2 bases and J shed 7 bases, with 11 bases lying between them. CDR3 sequence reads: CASSPEGQFEAFF. DNA for the CDR3: TGTGCCAGCTCACCAGAAGGACAGTTTGAAGCTTTCTTT.

This clonotype was found a few times. The chain links TRBV6-5 to TRBJ1-1; D is undetermined. The V and J ends lost 0 bases and 11 bases respectively, with 19 bases between them. Germline CDR1 is MNHEY and CDR2 is SVGAGI. CDR3 length: 15 residues. The CDR3 loop is CASSYSPGSRIGAFF. DNA of the CDR3: TGTGCCAGCAGTTACTCCCCCGGGAGCCGGATTGGGGCTTTCTTT.

The V and J genes are TRBV7-2 and TRBJ2-3, with 10 bases matching TRBD2. With 5 bases clipped from V and 6 bases from J, the junction kept 11 bases outside the gene matches. Germline-derived CDR1 and CDR2 are SGHTA and FQGNSA. The CDR3 runs to 16 residues. The CDR3 is CASSLNSGGPVDTQYF. The CDR3 nucleotides read TGTGCCAGCAGCCTTAATAGCGGGGGGCCGGTTGATACGCAGTATTTT. The full variable domain, in which reference TRBV7-2 and TRBJ2-3 provide the parts outside the CDR3, is GAGVSQSPSNKVTEKGKDVELRCDPISGHTALYWYRQSLGQGLEFLIYFQGNSAPDKSGLPSDRFSAERTGGSVSTLTIQRTQQEDSAVYLCASSLNSGGPVDTQYFGPGTRLTVL.

The V and J genes are TRBV29-1 and TRBJ1-2; D might be TRBD1 (5 bases). The CDR3 covers 14 residues. The V and J ends lost 7 bases and 2 bases respectively, with 17 bases between them. The germline gives CDR1 SQVTM, CDR2 ANQGSEA. The CDR3: CSASGTAENYGYTF. DNA of the CDR3: TGCAGCGCTTCCGGGACGGCGGAAAACTATGGCTACACCTTC.

The genes are TRBV11-2 and TRBJ1-1; possible D gene TRBD1, 6 bases. CDR1 SGHAT and CDR2 FQNNGV come from the germline V gene. The germline V and J ends were trimmed by 5 bases and 3 bases, with 16 bases remaining between them. This CDR3 contains 15 residues. The CDR3 nucleotides read TGTGCCAGCAGCCATTATACAGGGAAGGACACTGAAGCTTTCTTT. Its protein product is CASSHYTGKDTEAFF.

This clonotype came up a few times. The V and J genes are TRBV5-1 and TRBJ2-3; D ambiguous. Trimming stripped 1 base from V and 2 bases from J, with 8 bases between. The CDR3 is 14 residues long. The germline gives CDR1 SGHRS, CDR2 YFSETQ. CDR3 coding DNA: TGCGCCAGCAGCTTGACCGCCGACACAGATACGCAGTATTTT. Its protein product is CASSLTADTDTQYF. Looking up the rest from reference TRBV5-1 and TRBJ2-3 gives the full variable domain: KAGVTQTPRYLIKTRGQQVTLSCSPISGHRSVSWYQQTPGQGLQFLFEYFSETQRNKGNFPGRFSGRQFSNSRSEMNVSTLELGDSALYLCASSLTADTDTQYFGPGTRLTVL.

This chain joins TRBV14 and TRBJ2-7, with TRBD1 matching over 7 bases. The V segment lost 1 base and the J segment 1 base; nucleotides outside the gene matches: 4. The length of the CDR3 is 15 residues. Germline-derived CDR1 and CDR2 are SGHDN and FVKESK. CDR3 region: CASSQAGTASYEQYF. CDR3 nucleotide sequence: TGTGCCAGCAGCCAAGCCGGGACAGCATCCTACGAGCAGTACTTC.

This clonotype came up a few times. The chain couples TRBV20-1 to TRBJ1-1, with D hard to call. The germline V gene has CDR1 DFQATT and CDR2 SNEGSKA (reference sequence). The CDR3 consists of 13 residues. V was clipped by 5 bases and J by 0 bases, with 10 bases between them. CDR3 in amino acids: CSAPGLMNTEAFF. The CDR3 DNA reads as TGCAGTGCTCCGGGTCTCATGAACACTGAAGCTTTCTTT.

The V and J genes are TRBV7-2 and TRBJ2-6, with a tentative D call TRBD1 (5 bases). V lost 1 base and J lost 2, with 6 bases in between. CDR1 is SGHTA and CDR2 is FQGNSA in the germline V gene. The CDR3 is 15 residues long. The CDR3 region is CASSLGRAGANVLTF. The CDR3 DNA reads as TGTGCCAGCAGCTTAGGCAGGGCTGGGGCCAACGTCCTGACTTTC.

The chain couples TRBV9 to TRBJ2-1, with D maybe TRBD1 (6 bases). The CDR3 totals 13 residues. With 3 bases removed from V and 6 bases from J, the gap between germline ends came to 10 bases. Per the germline V gene, CDR1 is SGDLS and CDR2 is YYNGEE. The DNA of the CDR3 is TGTGCCAGCAGCGCTATACAGGGCAATGAGCAGTTCTTC. Encoded protein: CASSAIQGNEQFF. Drawing the rest from reference TRBV9 and TRBJ2-1, the complete variable domain is DSGVTQTPKHLITATGQRVTLRCSPRSGDLSVYWYQQSLDQGLQFLIQYYNGEERAKGNILERFSAQQFPDLHSELNLSSLELGDSALYFCASSAIQGNEQFFGPGTRLTVL.

This clonotype was detected ten times or more. The chain carries TRBV7-8 and TRBJ1-5; D is perhaps TRBD1 (5 bases). Trimming pared 3 bases from V and 4 bases from J, leaving 10 bases between. The CDR3 consists of 14 residues. The V gene's germline CDR1 is SGHVS and CDR2 FQNEAQ. CDR3 sequence (DNA): TGTGCCAGCAGCTTTGGAAGGGGAAATCAGCCCCAGCATTTT. Amino acid sequence: CASSFGRGNQPQHF.

This clonotype came up a few times. CDR3 sequence reads: CASSHSGDTGELFF. DNA of the CDR3: TGTGCCAGCAGCCATTCGGGGGACACCGGGGAGCTGTTTTTT. The chain recombines TRBV4-2 with TRBJ2-2; possibly TRBD2 for D (6 bases). The CDR3 extends over 14 amino acids. Germline CDR1 and CDR2: LGHNA and YNFKEQ. V dropped 3 bases and J dropped 3 bases, with 8 bases sitting between them.